The 30 T cell receptor beta chains given below trace back to one sample, sequenced in a study of blood T cell repertoires in COVID-19. Using immunoSEQ multiplex PCR, the repertoire was profiled, and TCRdb retains in-frame clones only, with some absent. The sample includes some 100,000 clones, 81% of them seen just once. Sequencing was done on a sample of peripheral blood. The origin of the receptors is a human donor in a cohort sampled during active COVID-19.

The genes are TRBV3-1 (or the pseudogene TRBV3-2) and TRBJ2-3; 9 bases match TRBD2. From germline, CDR1 is LGHDT and CDR2 YNNKEL (reference sequence). The trim removed 1 base at V and 2 bases at J, leaving 16 bases unmatched. The CDR3 contains 20 residues. As DNA, the CDR3 is TGTGCCAGCAGCCAAGTCTCGGTGGGGTGGCTAGCGGGGACCACAGATACGCAGTATTTT. Protein sequence: CASSQVSVGWLAGTTDTQYF.

CDR3 nucleotide sequence: TGTGCCAGCAGCGTGGGGGGGACCCTAGGGAACTATGGCTACACCTTC. Its protein product is CASSVGGTLGNYGYTF. The chain employs TRBV7-8 and TRBJ1-2; D possibly corresponds to TRBD1 (5 bases). Germline CDR1 SGHVS, CDR2 FQNEAQ. This CDR3 has 16 amino acids. Trimming left V 5 bases short and J 2 bases short, with 18 bases between.

The chain combines TRBV10-3 with TRBJ2-7, with 13 bases fitting TRBD2. Germline V gene lookup returns CDR1 ENHRY and CDR2 SYGVKD. The J segment lost 4 bases and the V segment lost 2 bases, leaving 2 bases of the junction unmatched. There are 15 residues in the CDR3. The CDR3 DNA reads as TGTGCCATCAGTGAGCTGACTAGCGGGGGGTACGAGCAGTACTTC. It encodes CAISELTSGGYEQYF.

CDR3 coding DNA: TGTGCCAGCAGCTCCCGGACATATACGCAGTATTTT. Its protein product is CASSSRTYTQYF. V gene TRBV7-9 combines with J gene TRBJ2-3; weak D call: TRBD1 (5 bases). V lost 4 bases and J 7 bases, leaving 9 bases between the germline ends. The germline CDR1 and CDR2 sequences are SEHNR and FQNEAQ (reference sequence). This CDR3 spans 12 amino acids.

This chain uses TRBV28 with TRBJ2-1; D might be TRBD1 (5 bases). Germline V gene lookup returns CDR1 MDHEN and CDR2 SYDVKM. This CDR3 has 14 amino acids. Deletions cut 5 bases from V and 2 bases from J, with 10 bases between. The CDR3 spells CASSADRPYNEQFF. The CDR3 nucleotides are TGTGCCAGCAGTGCTGACAGACCCTACAATGAGCAGTTCTTC.

V is TRBV3-1 (or the pseudogene TRBV3-2) and J is TRBJ2-1; 9 nucleotides match TRBD1. V gave up 4 bases and J gave up 2 bases; unmatched junction bases: 6. Germline V gene lookup returns CDR1 LGHDT and CDR2 YNNKEL (reference sequence). There are 16 residues in the CDR3. The CDR3: CASSLRQGVAYNEQFF. In DNA form, the CDR3 reads TGTGCCAGCAGCCTTAGACAGGGGGTGGCCTACAATGAGCAGTTCTTC.

V gene TRBV18 combines with J gene TRBJ1-3, with D unresolved. The germline CDR1 and CDR2 sequences are KGHSH and LQKENI. V was pared by 3 bases and J by 0 bases, with 12 bases between. This CDR3 region has 16 residues. The CDR3 loop is CASSPPASVSGNTIYF. CDR3 in DNA: TGTGCCAGCTCACCCCCCGCCTCGGTCTCTGGAAACACCATATATTTT.

The chain combines TRBV9 with TRBJ1-6; D call uncertain. CDR3 length equals 15 residues. The V end was cut by 4 bases, the J end by 2 bases, with 10 bases between. The germline CDR1 and CDR2 sequences are SGDLS and YYNGEE. The CDR3 protein is CASSPSGTYNSPLHF. The DNA of the CDR3 is TGTGCCAGCAGCCCTAGCGGCACCTATAATTCACCCCTCCACTTT.

CDR3 in amino acids: CASSVDTGVGTDTQYF. The CDR3 bases are TGTGCCAGCAGCGTAGACACAGGGGTAGGCACAGATACGCAGTATTTT. This chain uses TRBV9 with TRBJ2-3; TRBD1 agrees at 7 bases. The J segment lost 1 base and the V segment lost 0 bases, leaving 5 bases of the junction unmatched. Germline-derived CDR1 and CDR2 are SGDLS and YYNGEE. The CDR3 loop spans 16 amino acids.

V is TRBV3-1 (or the pseudogene TRBV3-2) and J is TRBJ2-2; D gene unclear. The CDR3 has 12 amino acids. Germline V gene data show CDR1 as LGHDT and CDR2 as YNNKEL (reference sequence). V lost 3 bases to trimming and J lost 4 bases, with 3 bases between them. CDR3 in amino acids: CASSHSTGELFF. In nucleotides, the CDR3 is TGTGCCAGCAGCCACTCCACCGGGGAGCTGTTTTTT.

This chain links TRBV6-2 or TRBV6-3 with TRBJ2-5, with D possibly being TRBD1 (6 bases). The germline CDR1 and CDR2 sequences are MNHEY and SVGEGT. The CDR3 consists of 16 residues. The V gene lost 6 bases and the J gene lost 2 bases, with 19 bases spanning the gap. CDR3 residues: CASSKIMDSLQETQYF. The CDR3 DNA reads as TGTGCCAGCAGCAAGATAATGGACAGCTTGCAAGAGACCCAGTACTTC.

The chain combines TRBV2 with TRBJ1-3; possible D gene TRBD1, 5 bases. Trimming removed 6 bases from V and 0 bases from J, with 12 bases in between. This CDR3 comprises 15 residues. CDR1 and CDR2 from the germline V gene are SNHLY and FYNNEI. The DNA of the CDR3 is TGTGCCAGCAGGCGACAGCGAGACTCTGGAAACACCATATATTTT. Translating it yields CASRRQRDSGNTIYF.

This chain links TRBV4-2 with TRBJ2-5, with 10 bases aligning to TRBD2. The CDR3 totals 16 residues. Losses at the gene ends were 0 bases for V and 5 bases for J; bases not matched to a gene: 6. Looked up from germline, CDR1 is LGHNA and CDR2 is YNFKEQ. The CDR3 DNA is TGTGCCAGCAGCCAAGAGCCTAGCGGGGGCCCGGAGACCCAGTACTTC. It codes for CASSQEPSGGPETQYF.

The V gene is TRBV7-2, the J gene TRBJ2-6; 10 bases line up with TRBD1. CDR1 is SGHTA and CDR2 is FQGNSA in the germline V gene. This CDR3 has 17 residues. The trim removed 1 base at V and 4 bases at J, leaving 4 bases unmatched. CDR3 DNA: TGTGCCAGCAGCTTAGGTGGGACAGGGGCCGGGGCCAACGTCCTGACTTTC. It encodes CASSLGGTGAGANVLTF.

The chain has TRBV2 and TRBJ1-2; 9 bases line up with TRBD1. V trimming: 7 bases; J trimming: 8 bases; junction bases outside the gene matches: 5. Per the germline V gene, CDR1 is SNHLY and CDR2 is FYNNEI. The CDR3 is 12 residues long. The CDR3 coding sequence is TGTGCCAGCACGGGGACAGGGATAGGCTACACCTTC. Protein sequence: CASTGTGIGYTF.

This chain uses TRBV25-1 with TRBJ1-2, with D maybe TRBD1 (5 bases). The V and J ends lost 3 bases and 8 bases respectively, with 13 bases between them. The CDR3 runs 13 residues. Per the germline V gene, CDR1 is MGHDK and CDR2 is SYGVNS. CDR3 nucleotide sequence: TGTGCCAGCAGTGATCCCGGGAGGGACGGCTACACCTTC. Translated: CASSDPGRDGYTF.

V is TRBV9 and J is TRBJ2-2, with 7 bases identical to TRBD1. The CDR3 consists of 18 residues. V dropped 3 bases and J dropped 4; count of bases not matched to a gene: 15. Germline CDR1 SGDLS, CDR2 YYNGEE. The CDR3 nucleotides read TGTGCCAGCAGCGACCCAGGGACAGAGGGTCTAAGCACCGGGGAGCTGTTTTTT. Residues: CASSDPGTEGLSTGELFF.

The CDR3 DNA is TGTGCCAGCAGCTTTAAGGGAGCTGGAAACACCATATATTTT. Its protein product is CASSFKGAGNTIYF. The V gene is TRBV5-4, the J gene TRBJ1-3, with D hard to call. CDR1 is SGHNT, CDR2 YYREEE, per germline (reference sequence). The CDR3 extends over 14 amino acids. V was shortened by 2 bases and J by 2 bases, with 8 bases between the two germline ends.

The rearrangement joins TRBV4-1 to TRBJ2-7; 9 nucleotides line up with TRBD1. Trimming cost V 0 bases and J 3 bases; bases outside gene matches: 3. Germline CDR1 is MGHRA and CDR2 is YSYEKL. The CDR3 has 15 residues. In nucleotides, the CDR3 is TGCGCCAGCAGCCAAGACCCGGGACAGGGCTACGAGCAGTACTTC. This codes for CASSQDPGQGYEQYF.

This clone was recorded once. The chain is built from TRBV12-5 and TRBJ2-7; 8 bases line up with TRBD1. The V and J ends lost 0 bases and 5 bases, in that order; junction bases with no gene match: 18. The germline gives CDR1 LGHNT, CDR2 FRNRAP. The CDR3 is made up of 19 amino acids. In nucleotides, the CDR3 is TGTGCTAGTGGTTTGGTACTATCCCCACAGGGGGGAACATACCACGAGCAGTACTTC. The encoded protein is CASGLVLSPQGGTYHEQYF. The entire variable domain, with the rest obtained from reference TRBV12-5 and TRBJ2-7, is as follows: DARVTQTPRHKVTEMGQEVTMRCQPILGHNTVFWYRQTMMQGLELLAYFRNRAPLDDSGMPKDRFSAEMPDATLATLKIQPSEPRDSAVYFCASGLVLSPQGGTYHEQYFGPGTRLTVT.

This clone occurred once. The chain carries TRBV12-2 and TRBJ1-1; TRBD1, as called in the table, went unchecked against the DNA. TRBV12-2 is flagged as a pseudogene. The CDR3 runs 15 residues. The CDR3 sequence: CASRPRGQGYTEAFF. The CDR3 bases are TGTGCAAGTCGCCCCCGGGGACAGGGGTACACTGAAGCTTTCTTT.

This clone was seen just once. The chain combines TRBV5-1 with TRBJ2-7; 7 bases line up with TRBD2. Germline-derived CDR1 and CDR2 are SGHRS and YFSETQ. Trimming removed 3 bases from V and 0 bases from J; junction bases left unmatched: 3. The CDR3 covers 14 residues. The CDR3: CASSSGGGSYEQYF. In DNA, the CDR3 is TGCGCCAGCAGCTCGGGCGGGGGCTCCTACGAGCAGTACTTC.

Written as DNA, the CDR3 is TGTGCCATCAGTTGGACAGACTCTGGAAACACCATATATTTT. Encoded protein: CAISWTDSGNTIYF. The rearrangement uses TRBV10-3 and TRBJ1-3, with TRBD1 as a possible D gene (6 bases). V lost 5 bases, J lost 0 bases, and 8 bases lay in between. The CDR3 runs 14 residues. Germline V gene sequence: CDR1 ENHRY, CDR2 SYGVKD.

The chain links TRBV6-1 to TRBJ1-3; D might be TRBD1 (6 bases). There are 17 residues in the CDR3. The V and J ends lost 2 bases and 4 bases respectively, with 18 bases between them. Germline V lookup: CDR1 MNHNS, CDR2 SASEGT. In DNA, the CDR3 is TGTGCCAGCAGTGAATCCTTGTTCAGGGGAGCCGGAAACACCATATATTTT. It codes for CASSESLFRGAGNTIYF.

This chain connects TRBV2 to TRBJ1-2; weak D call: TRBD1 (6 bases). This CDR3 is built from 14 residues. The V end was cut by 3 bases, the J end by 3 bases, with 11 bases between. CDR1 and CDR2 (germline): SNHLY, FYNNEI. The CDR3 protein is CASSEDRYYYGYTF. CDR3 nucleotides: TGTGCCAGCAGTGAGGACAGATACTACTATGGCTACACCTTC.

The V call is TRBV18, the J call TRBJ2-7; a possible D gene is TRBD1 (6 bases). CDR3 length equals 15 residues. The V end was cut by 2 bases, the J end by 5 bases, with 16 bases between. Germline assignment: CDR1 KGHSH and CDR2 LQKENI. The CDR3 nucleotides read TGTGCCAGCTCACCATCGGCAGGGGACGCCCACGAGCAGTACTTC. Encoded protein: CASSPSAGDAHEQYF.

The chain recombines TRBV9 with TRBJ2-5, with 14 bases that match TRBD2. Germline assignment: CDR1 SGDLS and CDR2 YYNGEE. Unmatched junction bases numbered 15, after V lost 4 bases and J lost 1 base. The CDR3 spans 20 residues. The CDR3 DNA sequence: TGTGCCAGCAGCCTCCGGGACAGGCCGGGACTAGCGGGGGTCCAAGAGACCCAGTACTTC. Amino acid sequence: CASSLRDRPGLAGVQETQYF.

CDR3 sequence (DNA): TGTGCCAGCTCACCCCGGGCAGGGGGCTCAGGGGCTGGAAACACCATATATTTT. It yields the protein CASSPRAGGSGAGNTIYF. The gene calls are TRBV18 and TRBJ1-3, with TRBD1 identical over 8 bases. The CDR3 covers 18 residues. V lost 3 bases to trimming and J lost 2 bases; unmatched junction nucleotides: 12. Germline loops: CDR1 KGHSH, CDR2 LQKENI.

The rearrangement links TRBV14 to TRBJ1-6; perhaps TRBD1 as D (5 bases). The CDR3 covers 14 residues. The germline gives CDR1 SGHDN, CDR2 FVKESK. V was shortened by 1 base and J by 10 bases, with 11 bases between the two germline ends. CDR3 bases: TGTGCCAGCAGCCAAGTTCAGGGTGGCTCACCCCTCCACTTT. This sequence encodes CASSQVQGGSPLHF.

The CDR3 spells CASSQLTSGAYNEQFF. The CDR3 region has the DNA TGTGCCAGCAGCCAGTTGACTAGCGGAGCCTACAATGAGCAGTTCTTC. The chain combines TRBV4-2 with TRBJ2-1; 9 bases fit TRBD2. Trimming at V came to 3 bases and at J to 2 bases, leaving 5 bases not matched to a gene. The CDR3 is made up of 16 amino acids. Germline V lookup: CDR1 LGHNA, CDR2 YNFKEQ.